This T cell receptor (beta chain) stems from a study of beta chain features in type 1 diabetes. Study context: All samples combined gave around 98,000,000 sorted cells for examination.

CDR3 length equals 12 residues. CDR1 and CDR2 (germline): SGHTA, FQGNSA. The junction had 1 base not matched to a gene; V was cut back by 6 bases and J by 7 bases. Sequencing targeted expressed TCRB transcripts, as all isolated RNA had been reverse transcribed. The assay was immunoSEQ multiplex PCR, and TCRdb's table has in-frame clones only and misses some. This table holds more than 30,000 clones, roughly 64% found once. The collection from each donor was one heparinised blood draw averaging roughly 0.11 L. Central memory, naive, regulatory and stem cell-like memory CD4+ cells were sorted by CD45RO/CCR7/CD25/CD127/CD95/CD27. The authors obtained over 98% purity in all sorted populations.

The source material was Tregs from blood. V is TRBV7-2 and J is TRBJ2-5; 11 nucleotides align to TRBD2. This receptor was taken from a woman aged 30 to 39 in good health. The CDR3 region is CASSLAGGTQYF. CDR3 sequence (DNA): TGTGCCAGCAGTCTAGCGGGAGGGACCCAGTACTTC.